The 16 T cell receptor beta chains listed next were all sequenced from one sample in a study of cytomegalovirus exposure and HLA in healthy donors. The primer mix had 60 Vbeta and 13 Jbeta primers. Profiling relied on immunoSEQ multiplex PCR, and the TCRdb table lists in-frame clones only, not all of them. The profile shows roughly 170,000 clones, roughly four fifths of them singletons. The material sequenced was PBMCs. These receptors all stem from a woman in her twenties or thirties in good health and CMV-seronegative.

The chain couples TRBV6-5 to TRBJ2-5; 7 positions agree with TRBD1. This CDR3 is 15 amino acids long. V was pared by 6 bases and J by 4 bases, with 11 bases of the junction left unmatched. Germline assignment: CDR1 MNHEY and CDR2 SVGAGI. In nucleotides, the CDR3 is TGTGCCAGCAGCTACGCCCAGACAGGGCTAGAGACCCAGTACTTC. Its protein product is CASSYAQTGLETQYF.

The chain combines TRBV4-3 with TRBJ1-2, with D uncertain. The CDR3 contains 17 residues. Trimming took off 3 bases at V and 1 base at J, with 18 bases between the two ends. Per the germline V gene, CDR1 is LGHNA and CDR2 is YSLEER. The CDR3 DNA sequence: TGCGCCAGCAGCCAGGAAATAGCGCCCGTGGTTAACTATGGCTACACCTTC. This codes for CASSQEIAPVVNYGYTF.

The J gene is TRBJ2-7, the V gene TRBV4-3, with a possible D match to TRBD1 (6 bases). Per the germline V gene, CDR1 is LGHNA and CDR2 is YSLEER. This CDR3 contains 15 residues. V lost 4 bases, J lost 6 bases, and 19 bases lay in between. The CDR3 is CASSRQVSSPGEQYF. Written as DNA, the CDR3 is TGCGCCAGCAGCCGACAGGTCTCCTCTCCTGGCGAGCAGTACTTC.

This chain joins TRBV29-1 and TRBJ2-3, with 7 bases fitting TRBD2. The germline V gene encodes CDR1 SQVTM and CDR2 ANQGSEA. The CDR3 covers 14 residues. With 7 bases clipped from V and 6 bases from J, the junction kept 13 bases outside the gene matches. The CDR3 nucleotides are TGCAGCGCCCTCGGACTAGATGGATACGATACGCAGTATTTT. Its translation: CSALGLDGYDTQYF.

Details on this clone: An end of the junction does not agree with germline; a read error may underlie this. The CDR3 DNA reads as TGTTCCAGCAGCGGCGGGACGGGCGAGCAGTACTTC. It is translated as CSSSGGTGEQYF. The rearrangement joins TRBV7-9 to TRBJ2-7; weak D call: TRBD2 (6 bases). The germline CDR1 and CDR2 sequences are SEHNR and FQNEAQ (reference sequence). The CDR3 is 12 residues long.

The rearrangement uses TRBV5-1 and TRBJ1-3, with D possibly TRBD1 on 6 matching bases. There are 15 residues in the CDR3. The V gene lost 4 bases and the J gene lost 4 bases, with 15 bases spanning the gap. The germline CDR1 and CDR2 sequences are SGHRS and YFSETQ. CDR3 loop: CASSPSTGRGNTIYF. CDR3 nucleotide sequence: TGCGCCAGCAGCCCCTCTACAGGGAGAGGAAACACCATATATTTT.

V gene TRBV19 combines with J gene TRBJ1-4; 7 bases map to TRBD1. V trimming: 7 bases; J trimming: 5 bases; junction bases outside the gene matches: 13. The CDR3 totals 16 residues. Germline CDR1 and CDR2: LNHDA and SQIVND (reference sequence). The CDR3 loop is CASTPVQGGENEKLFF. For the CDR3, the DNA is TGTGCCAGTACCCCAGTCCAGGGGGGCGAGAATGAAAAACTGTTTTTT.

The chain employs TRBV19 and TRBJ2-3; the D gene is possibly TRBD2 (5 bases). Looked up from germline, CDR1 is LNHDA and CDR2 is SQIVND (reference sequence). V was clipped by 5 bases and J by 8 bases, with 17 bases between them. The CDR3 extends over 14 amino acids. CDR3 nucleotide sequence: TGTGCCAGTAGTTCGAGGCCCCGGGAAAGTACGCAGTATTTT. Translating it yields CASSSRPRESTQYF. The whole variable domain, remainder taken from reference TRBV19 and TRBJ2-3, is DGGITQSPKYLFRKEGQNVTLSCEQNLNHDAMYWYRQDPGQGLRLIYYSQIVNDFQKGDIAEGYSVSREKKESFPLTVTSAQKNPTAFYLCASSSRPRESTQYFGPGTRLTVL.

This clone has more than one count but fewer than ten. The chain uses TRBV7-9 and TRBJ2-5; 7 nucleotides agree with TRBD1. The trim removed 5 bases at V and 5 bases at J, leaving 8 bases unmatched. This CDR3 is built from 14 residues. Germline values: CDR1 SEHNR, CDR2 FQNEAQ (reference sequence). The CDR3 is CASSRGQRQETQYF. The DNA of the CDR3 is TGTGCCAGCAGCAGGGGACAGAGACAGGAGACCCAGTACTTC. The entire variable domain, with the rest obtained from reference TRBV7-9 and TRBJ2-5, is as follows: DTGVSQNPRHKITKRGQNVTFRCDPISEHNRLYWYRQTLGQGPEFLTYFQNEAQLEKSRLLSDRFSAERPKGSFSTLEIQRTEQGDSAMYLCASSRGQRQETQYFGPGTRLLVL.

The chain joins TRBV5-6 to TRBJ2-7; a possible D gene is TRBD1 (5 bases). The germline V gene has CDR1 SGHDT and CDR2 YYEEEE. This CDR3 is built from 16 residues. The V end lost 1 base, the J end lost 2 bases, and 16 bases lay between the germline ends. The CDR3: CASSLYGHDTPYEQYF. CDR3 nucleotides: TGTGCCAGCAGCTTGTACGGACACGACACCCCCTACGAGCAGTACTTC.

The chain employs TRBV11-2 and TRBJ1-1, with D maybe TRBD1 (6 bases). Germline CDR1 SGHAT, CDR2 FQNNGV. The CDR3 is 14 amino acids. Trimming removed 1 base from V and 5 bases from J, with 11 bases in between. The CDR3 sequence: CASSLGGPGTEAFF. DNA for the CDR3: TGTGCCAGCAGCTTAGGGGGGCCGGGGACTGAAGCTTTCTTT.

CDR3 coding DNA: TGCGCCAGCAGCCAAGTCCAGGGTAACTCACCCCTCCACTTT. The encoded protein is CASSQVQGNSPLHF. The rearrangement links TRBV4-3 to TRBJ1-6, with a possible D match to TRBD1 (5 bases). Looked up from germline, CDR1 is LGHNA and CDR2 is YSLEER. The CDR3 sequence is 14 residues long. V was shortened by 1 base and J by 10 bases, with 11 bases between the two germline ends.

The chain joins TRBV28 to TRBJ1-2, with a weak D call TRBD1 (6 bases). V lost 5 bases and J 4 bases, leaving 11 bases between the germline ends. Germline V gives CDR1 MDHEN, CDR2 SYDVKM. CDR3 length: 13 amino acids. The CDR3 reads CASSTGLAYGYTF. The CDR3 coding sequence is TGTGCCAGCAGTACAGGGTTGGCCTATGGCTACACCTTC.

This rearrangement joins TRBV4-3 to TRBJ2-3; D possibly corresponds to TRBD2 (5 bases). Germline V gives CDR1 LGHNA, CDR2 YSLEER. The CDR3 sequence is 14 residues long. Trimming shortened V by 1 base and J by 6 bases, and 11 bases separated the two germline ends. CDR3 region: CASSQGTGYDTQYF. As DNA, the CDR3 is TGCGCCAGCAGCCAAGGAACGGGGTACGATACGCAGTATTTT.

The gene calls are TRBV6-6 and TRBJ1-6, with TRBD1 matching over 7 bases. Germline trimming cut 8 bases from V and 0 bases from J; bases unmatched to any gene: 4. Germline lookup yields CDR1 MNHNY and CDR2 SVGAGI (reference sequence). The CDR3 runs to 15 residues. CDR3 bases: TGTGCCAGCCCACAGGGGTGCTCCTATAATTCACCCCTCCACTTT. This encodes CASPQGCSYNSPLHF.

The J gene is TRBJ2-3, the V gene TRBV28, with D perhaps matching TRBD1 (6 bases). Trimming left V 6 bases short and J 2 bases short, with 9 bases between. Germline V CDR1 and CDR2: MDHEN, SYDVKM. The CDR3 has 13 amino acids. CDR3 amino acids: CASRLGHTDTQYF. CDR3 coding DNA: TGTGCCAGCAGGTTGGGACACACAGATACGCAGTATTTT. Complete variable domain (other parts from reference TRBV28 and TRBJ2-3): DVKVTQSSRYLVKRTGEKVFLECVQDMDHENMFWYRQDPGLGLRLIYFSYDVKMKEKGDIPEGYSVSREKKERFSLILESASTNQTSMYLCASRLGHTDTQYFGPGTRLTVL.